The present entry profiles one T cell receptor (beta chain) with its context. Its specificity is not known. The data were taken from a study of OX40 agonist ivuxolimab in advanced cancers. On the study more broadly: Enrolled patients in dose escalation had cancers that were hepatocellular carcinoma, melanoma, renal cell or head and neck cancer.

Study conclusions and caveats: Among expanded peripheral T cells, antigen specificity went undetermined.

Profiled with immunoSEQ multiplex PCR; TCRdb holds only in-frame clones, not every one. The table includes approximately 82,000 clones, 85% to 90% detected once. Germline V gene lookup returns CDR1 SGHNT and CDR2 YYREEE (reference sequence). The CDR3 totals 15 residues. V lost 2 bases and J 7 bases, leaving 18 bases between the germline ends. The source material was CD4+ or CD8+ T cells sorted from blood, sampled in a trial of the OX40 agonist ivuxolimab. This clonotype was obtained from an adult with an advanced solid tumor such as melanoma, head and neck, liver or kidney cancer. The chain has TRBV5-4 and TRBJ2-5; possible D gene TRBD2, 6 bases. The CDR3 coding sequence is TGTGCCAGCAGCTTTAGTGACACGCCGGGGGTGACCCAGTACTTC. This gives the protein CASSFSDTPGVTQYF.